This paragraph reports one TCR beta chain. The ends were cut back, 9 bases at V and 13 bases at J, with 13 bases in the middle. CDR1 and CDR2 (germline): LNHDA, SQIVND (reference sequence). The CDR3 totals 11 residues. This entry comes from a study of T cell responses to AZD1222 COVID-19 vaccine. Method: immunoSEQ multiplex PCR; TCRdb's copy keeps in-frame clones and lacks some. The table shows 83,000 or so clones, with approximately 91% occurring only once. This TCR was recovered from an adult who received the AZD1222 COVID-19 vaccine. V gene TRBV19 combines with J gene TRBJ1-6; D is undetermined. The material was peripheral blood, obtained 28 days after the second AZD1222 dose. This CDR3 is CASASDGPLHF. The CDR3 DNA reads TGTGCCAGCGCATCGGACGGCCCCCTCCACTTT.